Below are 31 T cell receptor beta chains sequenced from a single sample in a study of early T cells in non-severe SARS-CoV-2 infection. TCRdb re-derived calls from the 5' RACE reads in MiXCR, one entry per CDR3 protein. Of tens of thousands of distinct CDR3 sequences listed, approximately 12% are singletons. Sample: whole blood. The receptors derive from an adult who was a healthcare worker with PCR-confirmed SARS-CoV-2 infection or an uninfected control (not recorded which).

This clonotype showed up many times. This chain uses TRBV4-1 with TRBJ2-1; D gene uncertain. The CDR3 runs 15 residues. V was pared by 3 bases and J by 4 bases, with 13 bases between. CDR1 MGHRA and CDR2 YSYEKL come from the germline V gene. The CDR3 DNA follows: TGCGCCAGCAGCCAGTTAGCCCTGATTTACAATGAGCAGTTCTTC. This encodes CASSQLALIYNEQFF.

This chain links TRBV7-2 with TRBJ2-7; TRBD2 agrees at 8 bases. Trimming took 1 base from V and 3 from J; bases not matched to a gene: 11. CDR1 and CDR2 from the germline V gene are SGHTA and FQGNSA. There are 17 residues in the CDR3. CDR3: CASSLGTRTSHLYEQYF. The CDR3 DNA follows: TGTGCCAGCAGCTTAGGGACGAGGACTAGCCACCTCTACGAGCAGTACTTC.

This clonotype was seen only a few times. The rearrangement uses TRBV3-1 and TRBJ2-1, with TRBD2 matching over 10 bases. CDR1 and CDR2 from the germline V gene are LGHDT and YNNKEL (reference sequence). Unmatched junction bases numbered 9, after V lost 1 base and J lost 9 bases. The CDR3 extends over 16 amino acids. The CDR3 nucleotides read TGTGCCAGCAGCCAAGTTGTAGCGGGGGGCCGTAGTGAGCAGTTCTTC. This gives the protein CASSQVVAGGRSEQFF.

This chain connects TRBV6-6 to TRBJ2-7; tentatively, D is TRBD2 (5 bases). The CDR3 length is 16 residues. V shed 0 bases and J shed 0 bases, with 12 bases lying between them. Germline V gene data show CDR1 as MNHNY and CDR2 as SVGAGI (reference sequence). CDR3 coding DNA: TGTGCCAGCAGTTACTCCCGGACTGGAAGCTCCTACGAGCAGTACTTC. It codes for CASSYSRTGSSYEQYF.

This clonotype was counted between two and nine times. The J gene is TRBJ2-1, the V gene TRBV7-2, with D maybe TRBD2 (6 bases). Germline CDR1 reads SGHTA; CDR2 reads FQGNSA. V was shortened by 5 bases and J by 3 bases, with 14 bases between the two germline ends. The CDR3 contains 15 residues. The CDR3 DNA is TGTGCCAGCAGCGCTCCCGGGACTCGCTACAATGAGCAGTTCTTC. Its protein is CASSAPGTRYNEQFF.

The chain combines TRBV21-1 with TRBJ2-1; TRBD2 is the table's D call, not checked against the DNA. TRBV21-1 is flagged as a pseudogene. This CDR3 is 19 amino acids long. The CDR3 DNA is TGTGCCAGCAGCAAGTGCCATCGGTCTAGCGGGAGGATTTGGAATGAGCAGTTCTTC. Protein: CASSKCHRSSGRIWNEQFF.

Only a few counts were recorded for this clonotype. The chain couples TRBV27 to TRBJ2-5, with D perhaps TRBD2 (5 bases). This CDR3 spans 16 amino acids. The V and J ends lost 5 bases and 2 bases respectively, with 18 bases between them. Germline CDR1 and CDR2: MNHEY and SMNVEV (reference sequence). The CDR3 reads CASSPSRGDGQETQYF. For the CDR3, the DNA is TGTGCCAGCAGTCCCTCTCGGGGTGACGGGCAAGAGACCCAGTACTTC.

The rearrangement links TRBV29-1 to TRBJ2-4; 9 bases are a match to TRBD1. Germline values: CDR1 SQVTM, CDR2 ANQGSEA. J lost 2 bases, V lost 3 bases, and 2 bases had no gene match. The CDR3 covers 14 residues. The CDR3 nucleotides are TGCAGCGTTGAGGACAGGGGAACCAAAAACATTCAGTACTTC. Its protein is CSVEDRGTKNIQYF. Looking up the rest from reference TRBV29-1 and TRBJ2-4 gives the full variable domain: SAVISQKPSRDICQRGTSLTIQCQVDSQVTMMFWYRQQPGQSLTLIATANQGSEATYESGFVIDKFPISRPNLTFSTLTVSNMSPEDSSIYLCSVEDRGTKNIQYFGAGTRLSVL.

The chain links TRBV20-1 to TRBJ2-3, with 12 bases matching TRBD2. J lost 3 bases, V lost 6 bases, and 13 bases had no gene match. Germline assignment: CDR1 DFQATT and CDR2 SNEGSKA (reference sequence). CDR3 length: 17 amino acids. The CDR3 here is CSAKASGGAGRTDTQYF. For the CDR3, the DNA is TGCAGTGCCAAAGCTAGCGGGGGGGCCGGGAGAACAGATACGCAGTATTTT.

This clonotype was observed a handful of times. This chain joins TRBV18 and TRBJ2-5, with TRBD1 matching 12 bases. The V and J ends lost 3 bases and 5 bases, in that order; junction bases with no gene match: 4. Germline V CDR1 and CDR2: KGHSH, LQKENI. The CDR3 is made up of 15 amino acids. The CDR3 is CASSPLGTGGETQYF. The CDR3 DNA follows: TGTGCCAGCTCACCGCTAGGGACAGGGGGCGAGACCCAGTACTTC.

This clonotype was counted ten times or more. V gene TRBV3-1 combines with J gene TRBJ2-1; TRBD2 matches at 7 bases. CDR1 LGHDT and CDR2 YNNKEL come from the germline V gene (reference sequence). The CDR3 is made up of 14 amino acids. J lost 6 bases, V lost 3 bases, and 5 bases had no gene match. CDR3 sequence: CASSQSGAGNEQFF. In DNA, the CDR3 is TGTGCCAGCAGCCAGAGCGGGGCTGGCAATGAGCAGTTCTTC.

The genes are TRBV12-5 and TRBJ1-2; D gene unclear. CDR3 length: 13 residues. V was shortened by 7 bases and J by 2 bases, with 11 bases between the two germline ends. Germline assignment: CDR1 LGHNT and CDR2 FRNRAP. CDR3 bases: TGTGCTAGTGCTCATAACGCGAACTATGGCTACACCTTC. It codes for CASAHNANYGYTF.

This clonotype came up many times. The rearrangement links TRBV11-2 to TRBJ2-5; TRBD2 agrees at 7 bases. The CDR3 is made up of 14 amino acids. Germline V gene data show CDR1 as SGHAT and CDR2 as FQNNGV. V shed 1 base and J 3 bases; nucleotides not matched to a gene: 2. The CDR3 sequence is CASSLGLAEETQYF. CDR3 sequence (DNA): TGTGCCAGCAGCTTAGGCCTAGCGGAAGAGACCCAGTACTTC.

This clonotype came up a few times. The chain combines TRBV6-2 or TRBV6-3 with TRBJ2-7; D unresolved. This CDR3 spans 12 amino acids. V lost 0 bases to trimming and J lost 12 bases, with 12 bases between them. CDR1 and CDR2 from the germline V gene are MNHEY and SVGEGT. CDR3 nucleotides: TGTGCCAGCAGTTACTCGAGATCCGACCGGTACTTC. Protein: CASSYSRSDRYF.

V and J are TRBV7-8 and TRBJ1-6, with D possibly TRBD1 on 5 matching bases. This CDR3 contains 15 residues. The V gene lost 3 bases and the J gene lost 7 bases, with 13 bases spanning the gap. CDR1 and CDR2 from the germline V gene are SGHVS and FQNEAQ. The CDR3 spells CASSFSGTLNSPLHF. The DNA for the CDR3 is TGTGCCAGCAGCTTTTCTGGGACTCTAAATTCACCCCTCCACTTT.

This clonotype was detected many times. V is TRBV2 and J is TRBJ1-6; 8 bases fit TRBD1. After removal of 11 bases from V and 9 bases from J, the junction contained 6 bases not matched to a gene. Germline V gene lookup returns CDR1 SNHLY and CDR2 FYNNEI. The CDR3 contains 12 residues. The CDR3 DNA reads TGTGCCCGCCCGGACAGGGCTTCACCCCTCCACTTT. The encoded protein is CARPDRASPLHF.

This clonotype turned up a few times. This chain connects TRBV24-1 to TRBJ2-1; the match to TRBD2 covers 10 bases. The CDR3 extends over 15 amino acids. In germline, CDR1 is KGHDR, CDR2 SFDVKD. Losses at the gene ends were 1 base for V and 8 bases for J; bases not matched to a gene: 4. The CDR3 region is CATSDFRLAGDEQFF. The CDR3 nucleotides read TGTGCCACCAGTGATTTTCGGCTAGCGGGAGATGAGCAGTTCTTC.

The J gene is TRBJ2-7, the V gene TRBV30; 11 positions agree with TRBD1. J gave up 9 bases and V 3 bases, and 10 bases lay outside the gene matches. Germline-derived CDR1 and CDR2 are GTSNPN and SVGIG (reference sequence). The CDR3 sequence is 14 residues long. CDR3 in DNA: TGTGCCTGGAGGGGACAGGGGGTCGTTTTTGGGCAGTACTTC. It is translated as CAWRGQGVVFGQYF. Full variable domain (rest looked up from reference TRBV30 and TRBJ2-7): SQTIHQWPATLVQPVGSPLSLECTVEGTSNPNLYWYRQAAGRGLQLLFYSVGIGQISSEVPQNLSASRPQDRQFILSSKKLLLSDSGFYLCAWRGQGVVFGQYFGPGTRLTVT.

This clonotype came up once. This chain uses TRBV9 with TRBJ2-1; 8 bases map to TRBD2. CDR3 length: 16 amino acids. Germline CDR1 SGDLS, CDR2 YYNGEE. V was clipped by 2 bases and J by 2 bases; unmatched bases: 6. CDR3 sequence (DNA): TGTGCCAGCAGCGTCGTAGCGGGAACTACCTACAATGAGCAGTTCTTC. It yields the protein CASSVVAGTTYNEQFF.

The V call is TRBV7-2, the J call TRBJ2-7; TRBD1 agrees at 7 bases. The CDR3 has 17 amino acids. Germline values: CDR1 SGHTA, CDR2 FQGNSA. V lost 1 base, J lost 2 bases, and 11 bases stayed unmatched. Here the CDR3 reads CASSLGPTGVSPYEQYF. The CDR3 DNA is TGTGCCAGCAGCTTAGGACCCACAGGGGTTTCCCCCTACGAGCAGTACTTC.

The CDR3 coding sequence is TGCAGCGCCGCGCGGCGGGGGGACACTGAAGCTTTCTTT. Its translation is CSAARRGDTEAFF. The chain carries TRBV29-1 and TRBJ1-1, with D perhaps matching TRBD1 (5 bases). The CDR3 spans 13 residues. The V gene's germline CDR1 is SQVTM and CDR2 ANQGSEA. The V end was cut by 7 bases, the J end by 3 bases, with 15 bases between. The variable domain in full, completed from reference TRBV29-1 and TRBJ1-1, reads SAVISQKPSRDICQRGTSLTIQCQVDSQVTMMFWYRQQPGQSLTLIATANQGSEATYESGFVIDKFPISRPNLTFSTLTVSNMSPEDSSIYLCSAARRGDTEAFFGQGTRLTVV.

This rearrangement joins TRBV7-2 to TRBJ1-1; possibly TRBD1 for D (5 bases). Germline CDR1 is SGHTA and CDR2 is FQGNSA. The V end lost 8 bases, the J end lost 6 bases, and 7 bases lay between the germline ends. The CDR3 has 10 amino acids. CDR3 in amino acids: CASAGSEAFF. Here the CDR3 DNA reads TGTGCCAGCGCAGGGTCTGAAGCTTTCTTT.

This clonotype has ten or more counts. The V gene is TRBV4-1, the J gene TRBJ2-1, with 11 bases lining up with TRBD2. This CDR3 region has 17 residues. Germline CDR1 is MGHRA and CDR2 is YSYEKL. V lost 1 base, J lost 3 bases, and 5 bases stayed unmatched. CDR3 nucleotide sequence: TGCGCCAGCAGCCAAGGGCCACTAGCGGGAGACTACAATGAGCAGTTCTTC. Protein sequence: CASSQGPLAGDYNEQFF.

V usage is TRBV11-3 and J usage is TRBJ2-7; D not certain. Germline lookup yields CDR1 SGHNT and CDR2 YENEEA. V lost 3 bases, J lost 5 bases, and 17 bases lay in between. The CDR3 extends over 15 amino acids. The CDR3 is CASSFPETLLHEQYF. CDR3 bases: TGTGCCAGCAGCTTCCCCGAGACCCTTCTCCACGAGCAGTACTTC.

In its sample, this clonotype was seen a few times. V usage is TRBV20-1 and J usage is TRBJ2-7; 9 bases map to TRBD2. The CDR3 contains 15 residues. Germline assignment: CDR1 DFQATT and CDR2 SNEGSKA (reference sequence). V dropped 5 bases and J dropped 0; count of bases not matched to a gene: 8. The CDR3 DNA follows: TGCAGTGCTGAGTCTAGCGGGAAGAGCTCCTACGAGCAGTACTTC. This translates into CSAESSGKSSYEQYF.

This chain joins TRBV7-8 and TRBJ1-2, with D unclear. Deletions cut 5 bases from V and 4 bases from J, with 11 bases between. The CDR3 has 13 amino acids. From germline, CDR1 is SGHVS and CDR2 FQNEAQ. The CDR3 coding sequence is TGTGCCAGCAGCCCAGGCGCGAGCTATGGCTACACCTTC. It translates to CASSPGASYGYTF.

This clonotype was detected a few times. V usage is TRBV7-9 and J usage is TRBJ2-7; TRBD2 agrees at 9 bases. Trimming cost V 4 bases and J 2 bases; bases outside gene matches: 6. The CDR3 extends over 15 amino acids. The germline CDR1 and CDR2 sequences are SEHNR and FQNEAQ (reference sequence). CDR3 residues: CASSSPLAGPYEQYF. CDR3 DNA sequence: TGTGCCAGCAGCTCGCCCCTAGCGGGACCCTACGAGCAGTACTTC.

The gene calls are TRBV6-1 and TRBJ2-5, with D unresolved. The CDR3 extends over 15 amino acids. Germline values: CDR1 MNHNS, CDR2 SASEGT. V shed 4 bases and J shed 0 bases, with 12 bases lying between them. The CDR3 reads CASSVYGIYQETQYF. Here the CDR3 DNA reads TGTGCCAGCAGTGTTTATGGAATCTACCAAGAGACCCAGTACTTC.

The chain joins TRBV6-5 to TRBJ1-6; possibly TRBD1 for D (6 bases). Trimming removed 2 bases at V and 10 bases at J, with 12 bases between. The germline CDR1 and CDR2 sequences are MNHEY and SVGAGI. The CDR3 is 14 residues long. The CDR3 is CASSYADSGSPLHF. The CDR3 nucleotides are TGTGCCAGCAGTTACGCGGACAGTGGATCACCCCTCCACTTT.

The J gene is TRBJ1-1, the V gene TRBV18; 9 bases line up with TRBD1. Germline CDR1 is KGHSH and CDR2 is LQKENI. The CDR3 covers 16 residues. J was trimmed by 4 bases and V by 4 bases; bases with no gene match: 10. The CDR3 reads CASSLMTGQGFTEAFF. In DNA form, the CDR3 reads TGTGCCAGCTCACTAATGACGGGACAGGGCTTCACTGAAGCTTTCTTT.

This clonotype occurred many times. CDR3 loop: CASSSGAYEQYF. CDR3 in DNA: TGCGCCAGCAGCTCGGGGGCGTACGAGCAGTACTTC. The chain links TRBV5-1 to TRBJ2-7; the D call may be TRBD1 or TRBD2 (6 bases each). Germline lookup yields CDR1 SGHRS and CDR2 YFSETQ. V was trimmed by 3 bases and J by 4 bases, leaving 8 bases between them. CDR3 length: 12 amino acids.